One T cell receptor (beta chain) is described in this entry. The antigen is unknown. A single base separates this from a much larger clone, so it may be a read error. The data are from a study of blood T cells in healthy people across ages. Overall study results and limits: Measured against age, TCR beta diversity per million T cells decreased in a roughly linear manner.

Alongside a J-beta primer mix, a sample-barcoded 5' primer served in a second PCR lasting 7 to 11 cycles. TCRdb used MiXCR to reprocess the 5' RACE reads, holding one entry per CDR3 protein. The sample has 750,000 to 950,000 distinct CDR3 sequences, about 28% seen once; the top ten hold 10% to 13%. Whenever a sample was processed, at least 6.5 million PBMCs were isolated. Germline V gives CDR1 LGHDT, CDR2 YNNKEL (reference sequence). The CDR3 runs to 14 residues. These sequences were also reported in another study, on T cells of mothers and their children. As that report states: The TCR beta CDR3 read count exceeded 8 million for each mother and was 2.5 million to 3 million for each child.

This TCR derives from a woman aged 35 to 49 in good health. This chain connects TRBV3-1 to TRBJ1-2; a possible D gene is TRBD1 (6 bases). Sequenced sample: blood. The CDR3 DNA follows: TGTGCCAGCAGCCCCTACACCTACGATGGGGGCTGCACCTTC. It encodes CASSPYTYDGGCTF.